This record covers a single T cell receptor beta chain. These data come from a study of CD8 T cells in Susac syndrome. Reverse transcription of 0.5 to 1 ug RNA was performed with random hexamers. TCRdb analysed the immunoSEQ multiplex PCR reads with MiXCR anew, one entry per CDR3 protein. Among about 180,000 distinct CDR3 sequences, roughly 95% were seen once, and the ten largest hold 0.16%. CDR3 length: 15 amino acids. In germline, CDR1 is SGHAT, CDR2 FQNNGV. V dropped 3 bases and J dropped 5 bases, with 14 bases sitting between them. The sequenced sample consisted of CD8+ T cells from PBMCs. This clonotype was sampled from a human donor with multiple sclerosis. The genes are TRBV11-2 and TRBJ2-1; the D call may be TRBD1 or TRBD2 (5 bases each). The CDR3 nucleotides read TGTGCCAGCAGCTTCGAAAGCAGAGGGGACAATGAGCAGTTCTTC. It yields the protein CASSFESRGDNEQFF.